This is a list of T cell receptor beta chains from one sample in a study of cytomegalovirus exposure and HLA in healthy donors. TCRdb's table, derived via immunoSEQ multiplex PCR, lists solely in-frame clones and lacks some. This sample yields more than 65,000 clones, of which approximately 96% are seen a single time; approximately 1.2% belongs to the top ten. The sample was PBMCs. The receptors come from a young woman in good health and CMV-seronegative. The CDR3 runs from the conserved cysteine through the conserved F or W. The D gene is left open where the match is weak. Size tells how often a clone was seen (once, few, many) or the class of an expanded clone, and some rows leave it out.

clone_size	v_call	d_call	j_call	cdr3_aa	cdr3_nt
.	TRBV29-1	.	TRBJ2-7	CSGLADREYEQYF	TGCAGCGGTCTAGCGGACAGGGAGTACGAGCAGTACTTC
once	TRBV6-5	TRBD1	TRBJ2-5	CASSSTGGSETQYF	TGTGCCAGCAGCTCGACAGGGGGCTCCGAGACCCAGTACTTC
.	TRBV11-2	TRBD2	TRBJ2-3	CASSPRVAGSTDTQYF	TGTGCCAGCAGCCCCAGAGTAGCGGGGAGCACAGATACGCAGTATTTT
.	TRBV5-6	TRBD1	TRBJ2-7	CASSSKGQGASYEQYF	TGTGCCAGCAGCTCGAAAGGACAGGGGGCTTCCTACGAGCAGTACTTC
once	TRBV7-6	TRBD1	TRBJ2-7	CASSSSGTGGYEQYF	TGTGCCAGCAGCTCATCCGGGACAGGGGGATACGAGCAGTACTTC
.	TRBV9	TRBD1	TRBJ2-2	CASGVTGSGGELFF	TGTGCCAGCGGGGTGACAGGGTCCGGCGGGGAGCTGTTTTTT
.	TRBV5-1	.	TRBJ2-7	CASREEVAYEQYF	TGCGCCAGCAGGGAGGAGGTGGCCTACGAGCAGTACTTC
.	TRBV5-1	.	TRBJ2-2	CASSLGHNTGELFF	TGCGCCAGCAGCTTGGGACACAACACCGGGGAGCTGTTTTTT
.	TRBV6-5	TRBD2	TRBJ2-3	CASSYSGGRTDTQYF	TGTGCCAGCAGTTACAGCGGGGGCCGCACAGATACGCAGTATTTT
.	TRBV5-6	.	TRBJ2-7	CASSWGLGGTYEQYF	TGTGCCAGCAGCTGGGGACTTGGCGGAACCTACGAGCAGTACTTC
once	TRBV5-1	.	TRBJ2-7	CASSLETKGGEQYF	TGCGCCAGCAGCTTGGAAACCAAGGGAGGCGAGCAGTACTTC
.	TRBV5-1	TRBD1	TRBJ1-2	CASSPGTGGGYTF	TGCGCCAGCAGCCCGGGGACAGGGGGTGGCTACACCTTC
.	TRBV28	TRBD2	TRBJ2-3	CASTLTGGGIWTDTQYF	TGTGCCAGCACCCTCACCGGGGGGGGGATCTGGACAGATACGCAGTATTTT
.	TRBV6-4	TRBD1	TRBJ2-5	CDDAIRQGKETQYF	TGTGACGACGCCATCCGACAGGGGAAAGAGACCCAGTACTTC
.	TRBV10-3	.	TRBJ2-7	CAIAGTSYEQYF	TGTGCCATCGCGGGGACCTCCTACGAGCAGTACTTC
.	TRBV5-1	TRBD2	TRBJ2-1	CASGEAGFDEQFF	TGCGCCAGCGGGGAAGCGGGATTCGATGAGCAGTTCTTC
once	TRBV10-3	TRBD1	TRBJ1-1	CATGEWGGGDRRGTEAFF	TGTGCCACCGGGGAGTGGGGTGGCGGGGACAGGAGGGGCACTGAAGCTTTCTTT
.	TRBV11-3	TRBD2	TRBJ2-3	CASSSTSGITDTQYF	TGTGCCAGCAGCTCGACTAGCGGGATCACAGATACGCAGTATTTT
few	TRBV11-2	TRBD1	TRBJ2-7	CASSFRDRGSYEQYF	TGTGCCAGCAGCTTCAGGGACAGGGGGTCCTACGAGCAGTACTTC
.	TRBV27	.	TRBJ1-3	CASSLGPPGGGNTIYF	TGTGCCAGCAGTTTAGGCCCCCCGGGGGGAGGAAACACCATATATTTT
.	TRBV7-6	TRBD1	TRBJ2-1	CASSLYQGEAYNEQFF	TGTGCCAGCAGCTTATATCAGGGGGAAGCCTACAATGAGCAGTTCTTC
.	TRBV27	TRBD1	TRBJ2-7	CASRGQGNYEQYF	TGTGCCAGCCGCGGACAGGGGAACTACGAGCAGTACTTC
.	TRBV6-5	.	TRBJ2-3	CASSYGELEADTQYF	TGTGCCAGCAGTTACGGTGAACTTGAGGCAGATACGCAGTATTTT
.	TRBV4-1	.	TRBJ1-1	CASSQAELNTEAFF	TGCGCCAGCAGCCAAGCCGAGCTTAACACTGAAGCTTTCTTT
.	TRBV6-5	TRBD1	TRBJ1-2	CACRQGALSGYGYTF	TGTGCCTGCAGGCAGGGGGCGCTGAGTGGCTATGGCTACACCTTC